The rows below give T cell receptor beta chains drawn from one sample of a study of blood T cell repertoires in COVID-19. Sequencing was performed with immunoSEQ multiplex PCR; in TCRdb, only in-frame clones are kept and a portion is missing. The profile shows under 250,000 clones, about 86% of them singletons. Sequenced: peripheral blood. The source is a man aged 55 to 69 with acute or convalescent COVID-19. The CDR3 runs from the conserved cysteine through the conserved F or W. A D gene is named only where the DNA matches it firmly. A clone size is listed for some rows: how often the clone was seen (once, few, many), or a class if it is expanded.

D	V	size	J	CDR3	DNA
-	TRBV10-3	-	TRBJ2-7	CAITLDRDYEQYF	TGTGCCATCACCCTTGACAGAGACTACGAGCAGTACTTC
-	TRBV6-5	-	TRBJ2-5	CASNPEAGETQYF	TGTGCCAGCAACCCCGAAGCAGGAGAGACCCAGTACTTC
TRBD2	TRBV7-3	-	TRBJ2-3	CASSSGGGIDTQYF	TGTGCCAGCAGCTCGGGAGGAGGGATAGATACGCAGTATTTT
TRBD2	TRBV11-3	few	TRBJ2-5	CASSSRLAGGGGQETQYF	TGTGCCAGCAGCTCTAGACTAGCGGGAGGTGGGGGCCAAGAGACCCAGTACTTC
-	TRBV4-2	-	TRBJ2-7	CASSQGPPTRGGTYEQYF	TGTGCCAGCAGCCAAGGTCCTCCTACCCGCGGAGGTACCTACGAGCAGTACTTC
TRBD2	TRBV6-5	once	TRBJ2-1	CASGGLAGSYNEQFF	TGTGCCAGCGGAGGACTAGCGGGATCCTACAATGAGCAGTTCTTC
-	TRBV3-1/TRBV3-2	-	TRBJ1-1	CASSQDYGEAFF	TGTGCCAGCAGCCAAGACTACGGGGAAGCTTTCTTT
-	TRBV11-3	-	TRBJ2-1	CASSFVYGTYNEQFF	TGTGCCAGCAGCTTCGTTTACGGGACCTACAATGAGCAGTTCTTC
-	TRBV27	few	TRBJ1-5	CASSVGPYSNQPQHF	TGTGCCAGCAGTGTCGGTCCCTATAGCAATCAGCCCCAGCATTTT
TRBD1	TRBV19	once	TRBJ2-2	CASTRTGAFTGELFF	TGTGCCAGTACCCGGACAGGGGCCTTCACCGGGGAGCTGTTTTTT
-	TRBV19	-	TRBJ2-5	CASSSNQETQYF	TGTGCCAGTAGTTCTAATCAAGAGACCCAGTACTTC
-	TRBV28	-	TRBJ2-3	CASSFGASLNTDTQYF	TGTGCCAGCAGTTTTGGGGCCTCACTCAACACAGATACGCAGTATTTT
TRBD1	TRBV28	-	TRBJ2-7	CASSLRTGAYEQYF	TGTGCCAGCAGTTTAAGAACAGGGGCCTACGAGCAGTACTTC